The 16 T cell receptor beta chains reported below all come from one sample, sequenced in a study of shared clonotypes between healthy human individuals. Sequencing used immunoSEQ multiplex PCR; TCRdb keeps in-frame clones, though not all of them. The sample has about 1 million clones, 75% seen once. Material for sequencing was memory CD4+ T cells sorted from blood. Regarding subset: CD45RA-negative fraction. The receptors were gathered from a young man in good health.

J is TRBJ2-1 and V is TRBV27; TRBD1 matches at 7 bases. The CDR3 runs 15 residues. CDR1 and CDR2 (germline): MNHEY, SMNVEV (reference sequence). With 7 bases clipped from V and 8 bases from J, the junction kept 14 bases outside the gene matches. The CDR3 nucleotides are TGTGCCAGCACCTCGAGGGGGCAGTTGAGGGATGAGCAGTTCTTC. Translating gives CASTSRGQLRDEQFF.

This clone occurred once. V is TRBV14 and J is TRBJ2-5; D remains unclear. The CDR3 runs 13 residues. Germline CDR1 SGHDN, CDR2 FVKESK. Trimming stripped 1 base from V and 7 bases from J, with 10 bases between. The CDR3 DNA sequence: TGTGCCAGCAGCCAAGTGGGTGGCCGGACCCAGTACTTC. Amino acids: CASSQVGGRTQYF.

In its sample, this clone was seen a few times. The chain recombines TRBV14 with TRBJ1-1; TRBD1 matches at 11 bases. V was pared by 4 bases and J by 4 bases, with 8 bases of the junction left unmatched. There are 16 residues in the CDR3. CDR1 SGHDN and CDR2 FVKESK come from the germline V gene. CDR3: CASSLRTGGPLTEAFF. DNA for the CDR3: TGTGCCAGCAGCCTCCGGACAGGGGGCCCTCTCACTGAAGCTTTCTTT. The whole variable domain, remainder taken from reference TRBV14 and TRBJ1-1, is EAGVTQFPSHSVIEKGQTVTLRCDPISGHDNLYWYRRVMGKEIKFLLHFVKESKQDESGMPNNRFLAERTGGTYSTLKVQPAELEDSGVYFCASSLRTGGPLTEAFFGQGTRLTVV.

For this clone: A junction boundary mismatches the germline segment, possibly from a read error. The chain links TRBV30 to TRBJ2-7; no firm D call. Germline CDR1 is GTSNPN and CDR2 is SVGIG (reference sequence). This CDR3 has 13 residues. CDR3 nucleotides: TGTGCCTCCACATCTTCCCCATCTTACGTGCAGTACTTC. Residues: CASTSSPSYVQYF. Full variable domain (missing parts from reference TRBV30 and TRBJ2-7): SQTIHQWPATLVQPVGSPLSLECTVEGTSNPNLYWYRQAAGRGLQLLFYSVGIGQISSEVPQNLSASRPQDRQFILSSKKLLLSDSGFYLCASTSSPSYVQYFGPGTRLTVT.

The gene calls are TRBV7-9 and TRBJ1-2; no clear D gene. The CDR3 extends over 13 amino acids. Germline V lookup: CDR1 SEHNR, CDR2 FQNEAQ (reference sequence). Trimming stripped 0 bases from V and 13 bases from J, with 15 bases between. The CDR3 DNA sequence: TGTGCCAGCAGCTTAGCAACAGAGCGGCTGGGCACCTTC. This encodes CASSLATERLGTF.

The V gene is TRBV18, the J gene TRBJ1-6; D is possibly TRBD1 (5 bases). Trimming pared 3 bases from V and 7 bases from J, leaving 16 bases between. The CDR3 covers 16 residues. Germline loops: CDR1 KGHSH, CDR2 LQKENI. CDR3 in DNA: TGTGCCAGCTCACCCTTTGGTGGGCAGGGAAATTCACCCCTCCACTTT. Translated, it gives CASSPFGGQGNSPLHF.

The chain recombines TRBV5-1 with TRBJ1-1; 7 nucleotides agree with TRBD1. Trimming at V came to 4 bases and at J to 1 base, leaving 13 bases not matched to a gene. Per the germline V gene, CDR1 is SGHRS and CDR2 is YFSETQ. The CDR3 covers 17 residues. In DNA, the CDR3 is TGCGCCAGCAGCCCCGGAATACAGGGGCAGAAGAACACTGAAGCTTTCTTT. This encodes CASSPGIQGQKNTEAFF.

On this clone itself: Mismatch with germline at one junction end may stem from a read error. The chain combines TRBV30 with TRBJ1-3; D may be TRBD1 (5 bases). The length of the CDR3 is 17 residues. CDR1 is GTSNPN, CDR2 SVGIG, per germline (reference sequence). CDR3 residues: CAWSVRGASGAGSTIYF. DNA of the CDR3: TGTGCCTGGAGTGTACGAGGAGCCTCTGGGGCTGGAAGCACCATATATTTT.

The rearrangement joins TRBV10-3 to TRBJ2-5, with TRBD1 matching 10 bases. Trimming removed 6 bases from V and 4 bases from J; junction bases left unmatched: 5. The CDR3 is made up of 14 amino acids. CDR1 is ENHRY and CDR2 is SYGVKD in the germline V gene. Here the CDR3 reads CAIRGQGSGETQYF. The CDR3, as DNA: TGTGCCATCAGGGGACAGGGGAGCGGAGAGACCCAGTACTTC.

The CDR3: CASSLLWKTQYF. CDR3 in DNA: TGTGCCAGCAGCTTGCTTTGGAAGACCCAGTACTTC. The V gene is TRBV5-8, the J gene TRBJ2-5; D gene unclear. Germline V gene sequence: CDR1 SGHTS, CDR2 YDEGEE. The CDR3 totals 12 residues. Trimming took off 1 base at V and 6 bases at J, with 7 bases between the two ends.

The chain combines TRBV6-6 with TRBJ1-4; maybe TRBD1 (6 bases). Looked up from germline, CDR1 is MNHNY and CDR2 is SVGAGI (reference sequence). V was cut by 6 bases and J by 4 bases, with 12 bases left in between. This CDR3 spans 14 amino acids. CDR3 coding DNA: TGTGCCAGCAGCAGGGGTGGAGTTAATGAAAAACTGTTTTTT. Protein sequence: CASSRGGVNEKLFF.

In its sample, this clone was seen once. This sample includes further DNA sequences coding for the same CDR3. The gene calls are TRBV20-1 and TRBJ2-7; no firm D call. This CDR3 region has 11 residues. Trimming took 4 bases from V and 3 from J, leaving 7 bases between them. Germline assignment: CDR1 DFQATT and CDR2 SNEGSKA (reference sequence). The CDR3 loop reads CSATDGYEQYF. CDR3 bases: TGCAGTGCTACCGACGGCTACGAGCAGTACTTC.

About this clone: Given a much more abundant clone one base away, this may be a read error. The chain's CDR3 is CASSLRNEQYF. CDR3 DNA sequence: TGCGCCAGCAGCTTAAGGAACGAGCAGTACTTC. V usage is TRBV5-1 and J usage is TRBJ2-7; unclear D gene. Trimming took off 2 bases at V and 5 bases at J, with 5 bases between the two ends. The CDR3 runs to 11 residues. Germline CDR1 SGHRS, CDR2 YFSETQ.

In this sample, this clone turned up a few times. J is TRBJ2-7 and V is TRBV30, with D unresolved. V was shortened by 1 base and J by 2 bases, with 9 bases between the two germline ends. The CDR3 spans 13 residues. Germline loops: CDR1 GTSNPN, CDR2 SVGIG (reference sequence). CDR3 sequence: CAWSGGSPYEQYF. CDR3 DNA: TGTGCCTGGAGTGGCGGCAGCCCCTACGAGCAGTACTTC.

As for this clone: The sample contains more than one DNA sequence encoding this CDR3. The chain links TRBV11-2 to TRBJ2-2; D gene unclear. This CDR3 is built from 14 residues. The V end lost 1 base, the J end lost 1 base, and 4 bases lay between the germline ends. Germline V gene data show CDR1 as SGHAT and CDR2 as FQNNGV. The CDR3 DNA follows: TGTGCCAGCAGCTTAGTCAGGAACACCGGGGAGCTGTTTTTT. Residues: CASSLVRNTGELFF.

The chain joins TRBV29-1 to TRBJ1-1, with D unresolved. Deletions cut 6 bases from V and 6 bases from J, with 17 bases between. The CDR3 covers 13 residues. Germline V gene data show CDR1 as SQVTM and CDR2 as ANQGSEA. Written as DNA, the CDR3 is TGCAGCGTGAGACGGGCCGTCTTATCTGAAGCTTTCTTT. As protein: CSVRRAVLSEAFF.